This T cell receptor (beta chain) was documented in a study of T cells in Graves' hyperthyroidism and ophthalmopathy. Germline trimming cut 6 bases from V and 5 bases from J; bases unmatched to any gene: 11. The CDR3 is 16 residues long. Germline V gives CDR1 MNHEY, CDR2 SMNVEV (reference sequence). Amplification of TCR beta CDR3 regions was performed using RNA transcripts as template. Primed by the HTBI set, a first-round RT-PCR was run on the TCR CDR3. TCRdb reanalysed the multiplex PCR reads using MiXCR and keeps one entry per CDR3 protein. This sample has about 600,000 distinct CDR3 sequences, with more than 13% found just once.

The sample taken for sequencing was blood. This receptor was identified in a woman aged 18 to 35 with Graves' ophthalmopathy. The chain carries TRBV27 and TRBJ2-2; 8 bases are shared with TRBD1. The CDR3 sequence is CASSPPGTGGTGELFF. The CDR3 DNA sequence: TGTGCCAGCAGCCCCCCGGGAACAGGGGGGACCGGGGAGCTGTTTTTT.